What follows is one TCR beta chain and its context. This sample also contains other DNA sequences that code for the same CDR3. V trimming: 4 bases; J trimming: 2 bases; junction bases outside the gene matches: 4. CDR1 and CDR2 (germline): SGHRS, YFSETQ. The CDR3 has 14 amino acids. The data were taken from a study of radiotherapy plus CTLA-4 blockade in lung cancer. The protocol was immunoSEQ multiplex PCR, while the TCRdb copy is restricted to in-frame clones and leaves out a portion. The sample lists roughly 110,000 clones; around 85% were seen once. The sequencing used peripheral blood, collected from a patient treated with radiotherapy plus ipilimumab. The chain joins TRBV5-1 to TRBJ1-2; TRBD1 agrees at 8 bases. The source is a human donor with non-small cell lung cancer that progressed on radiotherapy plus ipilimumab. Some clones in this sample may be carry-over from other donors' samples. The CDR3 here is CASSLRQGNYGYTF. The CDR3 nucleotides are TGCGCCAGCAGCCTAAGACAGGGGAACTATGGCTACACCTTC.